The clone carrying this T cell receptor beta chain occurred many times. RNA transcripts yielded amplified TCR beta CDR3 regions. Investigators did first-round RT-PCR with HTBI primers, then second-round multiplex PCR. TCRdb re-called the multiplex PCR reads with MiXCR, one entry per CDR3 protein. The sample includes hundreds of thousands of distinct CDR3 sequences, roughly 41% of them seen just once. The sample belongs to a study of Graves' ophthalmopathy and Graves' hyperthyroidism. The V end was cut by 5 bases, the J end by 9 bases, with 11 bases between. The CDR3 is 12 residues long. Germline V gene sequence: CDR1 LNHDA, CDR2 SQIVND (reference sequence).

The receptor comes from an adult man with Graves' ophthalmopathy. This chain uses TRBV19 with TRBJ1-5; D is ambiguous. Sequenced sample: peripheral blood. The CDR3 sequence is CASSPAGRPQHF. CDR3 nucleotides: TGTGCCAGTAGTCCCGCCGGGAGGCCCCAGCATTTT.